This T cell receptor beta chain was captured in a study of metastatic and nonmetastatic thyroid tumors. Relative to its sample, this clone is medium-sized. Among the patients, none had received any treatment before thyroid surgery. Through MiXCR, TCRdb re-clonotyped the PCR reads. The sample comprises 3,500 to 5,000 clones, around a fifth of which are singletons, and 8.2% rests with the top ten. V lost 0 bases, J lost 0 bases, and 9 bases lay in between. There are 15 residues in the CDR3. CDR1 is DFQATT and CDR2 is SNEGSKA in the germline V gene (reference sequence). The chain has TRBV20-1 and TRBJ2-1, with D uncertain. The sequenced material came from tumor tissue. The receptor's source is a female donor with papillary thyroid cancer or a benign thyroid nodule (not recorded which). Some clones in this sample may be carry-over from other donors' samples. CDR3 protein: CSARDLESSYNEQFF. DNA of the CDR3: TGCAGTGCTAGAGATTTAGAGAGCTCCTACAATGAGCAGTTCTTC.